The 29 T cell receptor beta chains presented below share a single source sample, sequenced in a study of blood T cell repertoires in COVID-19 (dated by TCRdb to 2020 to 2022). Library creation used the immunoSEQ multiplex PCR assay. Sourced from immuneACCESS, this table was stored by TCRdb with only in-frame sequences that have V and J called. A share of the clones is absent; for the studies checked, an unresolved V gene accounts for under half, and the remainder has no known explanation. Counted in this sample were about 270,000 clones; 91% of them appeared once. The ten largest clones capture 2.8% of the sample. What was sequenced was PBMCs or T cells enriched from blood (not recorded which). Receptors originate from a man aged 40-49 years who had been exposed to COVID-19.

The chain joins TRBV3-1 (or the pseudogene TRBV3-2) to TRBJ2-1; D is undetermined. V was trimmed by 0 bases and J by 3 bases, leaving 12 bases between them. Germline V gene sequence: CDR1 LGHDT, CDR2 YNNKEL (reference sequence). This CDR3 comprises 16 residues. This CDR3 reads CASSQEDKVYYNEQFF. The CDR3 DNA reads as TGTGCCAGCAGCCAAGAAGACAAGGTGTACTACAATGAGCAGTTCTTC.

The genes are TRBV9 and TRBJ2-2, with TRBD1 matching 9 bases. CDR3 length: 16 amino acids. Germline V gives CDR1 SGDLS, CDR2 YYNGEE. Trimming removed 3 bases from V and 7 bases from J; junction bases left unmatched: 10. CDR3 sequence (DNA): TGTGCCAGCAGCGCCTTACGACAGGGGGTCGGCGGGGAGCTGTTTTTT. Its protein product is CASSALRQGVGGELFF.

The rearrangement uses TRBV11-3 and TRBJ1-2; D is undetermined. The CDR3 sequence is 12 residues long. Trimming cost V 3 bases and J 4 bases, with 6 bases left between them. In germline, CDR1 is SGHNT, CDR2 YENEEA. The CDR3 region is CASSLSGYGYTF. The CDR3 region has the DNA TGTGCCAGCAGCTTGTCAGGCTATGGCTACACCTTC.

CDR3 in amino acids: CATSDSPTGGHGYTF. The DNA for the CDR3 is TGTGCCACCAGTGATTCCCCGACAGGGGGCCATGGCTACACCTTC. V and J are TRBV24-1 and TRBJ1-2; 10 bases are shared with TRBD1. This CDR3 comprises 15 residues. CDR1 KGHDR and CDR2 SFDVKD come from the germline V gene. V gave up 2 bases and J gave up 6 bases; unmatched junction bases: 5.

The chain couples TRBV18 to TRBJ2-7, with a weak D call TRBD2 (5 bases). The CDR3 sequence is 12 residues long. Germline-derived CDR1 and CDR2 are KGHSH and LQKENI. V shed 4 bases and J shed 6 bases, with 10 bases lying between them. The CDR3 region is CASSLGVVEQYF. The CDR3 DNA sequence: TGTGCCAGCTCACTCGGGGTAGTCGAGCAGTACTTC.

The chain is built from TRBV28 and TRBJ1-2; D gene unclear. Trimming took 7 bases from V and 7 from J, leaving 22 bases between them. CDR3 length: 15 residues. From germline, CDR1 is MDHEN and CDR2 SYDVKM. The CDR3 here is CASTIFGSPQVGYTF. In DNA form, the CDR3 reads TGTGCCAGCACCATTTTCGGGTCTCCACAAGTTGGCTACACCTTC.

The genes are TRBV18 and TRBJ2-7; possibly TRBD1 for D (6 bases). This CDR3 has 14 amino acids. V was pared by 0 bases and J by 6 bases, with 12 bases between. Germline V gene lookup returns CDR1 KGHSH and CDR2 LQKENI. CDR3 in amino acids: CASSPPTGVGEQYF. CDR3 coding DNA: TGTGCCAGCTCACCACCGACAGGCGTTGGCGAGCAGTACTTC. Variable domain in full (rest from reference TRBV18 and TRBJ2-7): NAGVMQNPRHLVRRRGQEARLRCSPMKGHSHVYWYRQLPEEGLKFMVYLQKENIIDESGMPKERFSAEFPKEGPSILRIQQVVRGDSAAYFCASSPPTGVGEQYFGPGTRLTVT.

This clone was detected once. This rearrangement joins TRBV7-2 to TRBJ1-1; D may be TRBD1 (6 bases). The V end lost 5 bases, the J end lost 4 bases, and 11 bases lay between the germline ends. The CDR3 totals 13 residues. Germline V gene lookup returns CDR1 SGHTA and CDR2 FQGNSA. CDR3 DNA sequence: TGTGCCAGCAGCCCTACAGGGCCCACTGAAGCTTTCTTT. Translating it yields CASSPTGPTEAFF.

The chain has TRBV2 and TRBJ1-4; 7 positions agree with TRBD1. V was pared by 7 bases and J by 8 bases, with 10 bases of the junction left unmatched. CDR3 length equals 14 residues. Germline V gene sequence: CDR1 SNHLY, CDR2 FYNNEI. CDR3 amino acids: CASTRQGRREKLFF. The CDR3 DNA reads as TGTGCCAGCACAAGACAGGGCCGGCGAGAAAAACTGTTTTTT.

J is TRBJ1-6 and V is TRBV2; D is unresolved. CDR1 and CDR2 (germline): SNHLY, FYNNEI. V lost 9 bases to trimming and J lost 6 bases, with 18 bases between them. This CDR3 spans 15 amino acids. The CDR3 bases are TGTGCCAGTACCCGGAGCCGGGGTGGTAATTCACCCCTCCACTTT. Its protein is CASTRSRGGNSPLHF.

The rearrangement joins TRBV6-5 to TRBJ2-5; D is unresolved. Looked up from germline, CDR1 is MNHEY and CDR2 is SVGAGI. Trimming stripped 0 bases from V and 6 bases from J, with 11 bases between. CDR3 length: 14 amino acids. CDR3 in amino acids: CASSYSTSRQTQYF. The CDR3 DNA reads TGTGCCAGCAGTTACTCGACCTCCAGGCAGACCCAGTACTTC.

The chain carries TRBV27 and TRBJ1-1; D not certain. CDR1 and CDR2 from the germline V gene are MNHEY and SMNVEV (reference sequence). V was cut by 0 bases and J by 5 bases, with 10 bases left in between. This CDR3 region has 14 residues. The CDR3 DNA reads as TGTGCCAGCAGTTTATCGCCCTACCGGACTGAAGCTTTCTTT. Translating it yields CASSLSPYRTEAFF.

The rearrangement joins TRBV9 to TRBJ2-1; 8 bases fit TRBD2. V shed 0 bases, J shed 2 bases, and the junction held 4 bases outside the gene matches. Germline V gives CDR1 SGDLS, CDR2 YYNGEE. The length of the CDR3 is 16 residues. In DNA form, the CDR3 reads TGTGCCAGCAGCGTAGTCGGTAGCGGGGCCTACAATGAGCAGTTCTTC. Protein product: CASSVVGSGAYNEQFF.

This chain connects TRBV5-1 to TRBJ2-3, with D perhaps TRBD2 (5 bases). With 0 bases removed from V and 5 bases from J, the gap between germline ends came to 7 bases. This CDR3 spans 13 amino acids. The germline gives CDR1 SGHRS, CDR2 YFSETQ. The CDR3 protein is CASSLAGLDTQYF. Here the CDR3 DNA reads TGCGCCAGCAGCTTGGCCGGACTAGATACGCAGTATTTT.

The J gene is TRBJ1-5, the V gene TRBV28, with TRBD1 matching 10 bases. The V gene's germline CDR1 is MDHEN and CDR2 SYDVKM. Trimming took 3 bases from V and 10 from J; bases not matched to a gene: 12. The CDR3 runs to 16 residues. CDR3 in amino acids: CASSFGLGQGGSPQHF. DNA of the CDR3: TGTGCCAGCAGTTTTGGTTTAGGACAGGGGGGCTCCCCCCAGCATTTT.

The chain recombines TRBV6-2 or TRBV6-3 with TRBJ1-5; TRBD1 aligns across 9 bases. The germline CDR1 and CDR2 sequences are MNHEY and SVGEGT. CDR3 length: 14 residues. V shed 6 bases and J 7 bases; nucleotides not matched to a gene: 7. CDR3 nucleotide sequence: TGTGCCAGCAGCTCGGACAGGGGATTGCAGCCCCAGCATTTT. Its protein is CASSSDRGLQPQHF.

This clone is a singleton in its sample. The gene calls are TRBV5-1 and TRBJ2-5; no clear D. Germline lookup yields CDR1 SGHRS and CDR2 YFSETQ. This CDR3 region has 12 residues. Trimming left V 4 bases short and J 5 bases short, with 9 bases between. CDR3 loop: CASSPTRETQYF. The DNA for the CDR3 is TGCGCCAGCAGCCCGACTCGGGAGACCCAGTACTTC.

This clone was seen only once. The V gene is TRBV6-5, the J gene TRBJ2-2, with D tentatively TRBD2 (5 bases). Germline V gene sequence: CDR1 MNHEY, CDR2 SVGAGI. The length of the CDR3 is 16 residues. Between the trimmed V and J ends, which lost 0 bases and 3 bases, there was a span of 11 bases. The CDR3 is CASSYSGSWDTGELFF. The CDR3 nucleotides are TGTGCCAGCAGTTACTCAGGGAGTTGGGACACCGGGGAGCTGTTTTTT.

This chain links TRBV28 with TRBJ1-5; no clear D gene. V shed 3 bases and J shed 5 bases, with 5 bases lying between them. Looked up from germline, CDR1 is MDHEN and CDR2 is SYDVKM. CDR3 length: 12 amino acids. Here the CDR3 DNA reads TGTGCCAGCAGTTTGATAGATCAGCCCCAGCATTTT. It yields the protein CASSLIDQPQHF.

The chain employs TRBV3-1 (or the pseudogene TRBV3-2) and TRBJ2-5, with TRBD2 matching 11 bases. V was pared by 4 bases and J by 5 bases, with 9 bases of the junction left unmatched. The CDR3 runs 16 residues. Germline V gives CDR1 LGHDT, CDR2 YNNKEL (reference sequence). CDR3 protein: CASSLGLAEGGETQYF. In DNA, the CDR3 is TGTGCCAGCAGCCTGGGACTAGCGGAGGGGGGGGAGACCCAGTACTTC.

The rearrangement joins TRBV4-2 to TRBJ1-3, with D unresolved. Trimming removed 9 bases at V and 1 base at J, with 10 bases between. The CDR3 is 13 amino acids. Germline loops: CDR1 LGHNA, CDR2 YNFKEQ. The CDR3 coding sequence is TGTGCCAGTAACAGCCTTTCTGGAAACACCATATATTTT. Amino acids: CASNSLSGNTIYF.

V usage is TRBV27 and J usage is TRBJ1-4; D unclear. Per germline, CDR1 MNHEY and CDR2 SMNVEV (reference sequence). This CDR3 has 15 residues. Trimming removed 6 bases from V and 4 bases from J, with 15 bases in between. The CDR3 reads CASSPGVGINEKLFF. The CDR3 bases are TGTGCCAGCAGCCCCGGGGTTGGAATTAATGAAAAACTGTTTTTT.

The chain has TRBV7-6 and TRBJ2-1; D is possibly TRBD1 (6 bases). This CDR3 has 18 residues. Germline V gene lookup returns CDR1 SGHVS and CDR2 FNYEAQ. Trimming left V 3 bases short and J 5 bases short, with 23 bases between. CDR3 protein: CASSLAYRVLRENNEQFF. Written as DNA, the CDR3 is TGTGCCAGCAGCTTGGCGTACAGGGTCTTAAGGGAGAACAATGAGCAGTTCTTC.

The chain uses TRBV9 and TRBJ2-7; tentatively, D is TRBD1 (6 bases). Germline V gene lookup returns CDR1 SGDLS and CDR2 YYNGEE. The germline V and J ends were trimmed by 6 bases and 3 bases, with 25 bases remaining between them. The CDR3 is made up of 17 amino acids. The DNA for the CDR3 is TGTGCCAGCATCTTACCCCGAATACGGCAGGGGCGCTACGAGCAGTACTTC. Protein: CASILPRIRQGRYEQYF.

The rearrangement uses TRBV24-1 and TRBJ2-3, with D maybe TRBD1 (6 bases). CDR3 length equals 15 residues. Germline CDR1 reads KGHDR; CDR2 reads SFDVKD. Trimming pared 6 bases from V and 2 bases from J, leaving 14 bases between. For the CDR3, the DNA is TGTGCCACCAGTTCCACAGGGAGATTCACAGATACGCAGTATTTT. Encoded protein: CATSSTGRFTDTQYF.

For the CDR3, the DNA is TGCGCCAGCAGCTTGGCTGGCGGTCTCTCTGGAAACACCATATATTTT. Its translation is CASSLAGGLSGNTIYF. J is TRBJ1-3 and V is TRBV5-1; D call uncertain. From germline, CDR1 is SGHRS and CDR2 YFSETQ. CDR3 length equals 16 residues. Trimming cost V 0 bases and J 0 bases, with 10 bases left between them.

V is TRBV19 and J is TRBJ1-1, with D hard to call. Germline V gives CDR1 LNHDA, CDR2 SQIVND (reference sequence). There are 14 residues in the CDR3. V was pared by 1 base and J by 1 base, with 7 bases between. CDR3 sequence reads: CASSIGTSNTEAFF. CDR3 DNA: TGTGCCAGTAGTATAGGGACTTCGAACACTGAAGCTTTCTTT.

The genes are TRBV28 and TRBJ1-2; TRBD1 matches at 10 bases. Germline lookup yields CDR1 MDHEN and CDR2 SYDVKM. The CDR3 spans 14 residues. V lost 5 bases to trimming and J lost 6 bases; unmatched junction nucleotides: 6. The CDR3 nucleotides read TGTGCCAGCAGTGCCCCCGGGACAGGGGATGGCTACACCTTC. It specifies CASSAPGTGDGYTF.

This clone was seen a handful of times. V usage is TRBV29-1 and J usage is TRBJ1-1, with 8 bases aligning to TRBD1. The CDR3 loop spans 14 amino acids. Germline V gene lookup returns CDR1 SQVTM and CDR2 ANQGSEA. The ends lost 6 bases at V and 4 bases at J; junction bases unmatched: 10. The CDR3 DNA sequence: TGCAGCGTAGAGGGACAGGATGGGGGCACTGAAGCTTTCTTT. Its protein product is CSVEGQDGGTEAFF.